Sequencing of this T cell receptor (beta chain) was carried out in a study of blood T cell repertoires in COVID-19. Study-level background: Both acute and convalescent COVID-19 samples were obtained from the United States, Italy and Spain. The cDNA or gDNA used as material had been derived from T cells, B-cell-depleted T cells, or PBMCs.

V lost 6 bases and J lost 4; bases outside the gene matches: 2. CDR1 and CDR2 (germline): MDHEN, SYDVKM. The CDR3 runs 13 residues. Seattle participants joined during active infection and were tracked over time. Authors' analysis steps: By means of reference gene primer amplification, nucleated cell counts were estimated. The repertoire was sequenced with immunoSEQ multiplex PCR; TCRdb's copy has only in-frame clones and lacks some. V and J calls and clone size are given by that table; D and trimming were obtained from the DNA. This table has around 300,000 clones, almost 90% appearing once. V is TRBV28 and J is TRBJ2-1, with 8 nucleotides matching TRBD1. Sequencing input: peripheral blood. The TCR sequence derives from a woman between 40 and 55 years old with COVID-19, enrolled during active disease. This CDR3 is CASRGTGYNEQFF. CDR3 sequence (DNA): TGTGCCAGCAGGGGGACAGGTTACAATGAGCAGTTCTTC.